The source of this T cell receptor beta chain is a study of T cell therapy after organ transplantation (dated 2019 in TCRdb). With regard to the full study: The therapy products consisted of autologous CMV-specific T cells grown in vitro for 2 to 3 weeks using a peptide pool of 30 HLA class I and II CMV epitopes. The study was a follow-up TRBV repertoire analysis of an open-label phase I trial of autologous CMV-specific adoptive T cell therapy in solid-organ transplant recipients. Of the ten patients, eight were classified as clinical responders and two were classified as nonresponders. Across 2 to 6 intravenous infusions, patients got a median of 1.92 x 10^8 CMV-specific T cells. Of the roughly 11 patients, only 7 or 8 had long-term post-therapy samples available. Patients were given up to 6 doses of T cells at 2-week intervals and were followed for 25 to 35 weeks after finishing therapy. Pretherapy peripheral blood samples were collected before T cell therapy was commenced.

TRB CDR3 regions were amplified from genomic DNA with the immunoSEQ two-step, bias-controlled multiplex PCR assay. Sequencing of CDR3 libraries was carried out on an Illumina NextSeq 500. In the authors' own workflow: Initial alignment and bioinformatics, including bias normalization against synthetic CDR3 analogs, were performed with the immunoSEQ Analyzer platform. Annotation of V, D and J genes was based on the definitions in the IMGT database. VDJtools version 1.1.10 and the R package tcR version 2.2.1.11 were used with default settings for further TRBV analyses. For the GLIPH analysis, version 1.0 was run with default settings. For CDR3 sequences with at least 5 reads, significant changes in clonotype frequency were assessed with a 2-sided binomial test and Benjamini-Hochberg correction (alpha = 0.01). What TCRdb holds here is the immuneACCESS table cut down to in-frame rearrangements. Part of the clones is not present; checked against another copy, under half of the missing clones reflect an unresolved V gene, and the others are unexplained. V and J calls plus clone size are reproduced from that table; the DNA served to infer D and trimming. Within this sample are 50,000 or so clones, with 94% of them counted one time only. The ten largest clones add up to about 3.1% of the sample.

Points on this clone: Its antigen specificity is not known. No base quality values were provided; no much bigger clone lies one nucleotide off.

Results and caveats for the whole study, not just this receptor: Before therapy, nonresponders had marked clonal expansions, and after therapy the repertoires of nonresponders changed only minimally. The small number of expansions detected in nonresponders may be due to reduced sample coverage caused by poor CD8+ T cell yield. Because the cohort was small, confounders such as concurrent antirejection and antiviral medications could not be assessed. Reconstitution after therapy appeared to include not only transferred clonotypes but also endogenous clonotypes that had not been detected in the therapy products. Fold change in CD8 clonality after therapy was inversely correlated with pretherapy clonality, suggesting that less biased repertoires were more receptive to remodeling.

V lost 2 bases and J lost 4 bases; the stretch between them is 8 bases long. There are 13 amino acids in the CDR3, from cysteine to phenylalanine inclusive. Only the CDR3 portion is preserved as DNA: 39 bases, with reading frame beginning at the first base. The germline V gene yields MNHEY for CDR1 and SVGAGI for CDR2. The time point label, read with the paper, signifies: before start of T cell therapy. The patients had received solid-organ transplants and had drug-resistant/recurrent cytomegalovirus. Over eight trial participants were chosen for repertoire analysis on the basis of the availability of post-therapy peripheral blood mononuclear cells. A BD FACSAria III was used to sort viable CD3+CD8+CD4- lymphocytes from PBMCs. Genomic DNA was extracted from sorted cells with the Qiagen DNeasy Kit.

The rearranged segments are TRBV6-5 and TRBJ1-1, with no reliable assignment of the D segment. The receptor's source is a human patient who had received a solid organ transplant and had CMV disease. The specimen comprised CD8+ T cells from blood, sampled before autologous CMV-specific T cell therapy. The nucleotide sequence is TGTGCCAGCAGTTACACGGTGGGCACTGAAGCTTTCTTT. The resulting protein is CASSYTVGTEAFF.